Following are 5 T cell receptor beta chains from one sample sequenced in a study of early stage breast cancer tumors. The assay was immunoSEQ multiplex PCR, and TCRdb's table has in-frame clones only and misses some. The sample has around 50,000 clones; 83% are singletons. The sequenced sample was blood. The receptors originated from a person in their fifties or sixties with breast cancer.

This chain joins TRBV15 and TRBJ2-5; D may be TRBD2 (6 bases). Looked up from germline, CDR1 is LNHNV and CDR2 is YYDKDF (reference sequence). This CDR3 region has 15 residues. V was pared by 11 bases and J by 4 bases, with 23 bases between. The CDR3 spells CAAPLAIKSRETQYF. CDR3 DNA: TGTGCCGCCCCACTAGCTATCAAATCGAGAGAGACCCAGTACTTC.

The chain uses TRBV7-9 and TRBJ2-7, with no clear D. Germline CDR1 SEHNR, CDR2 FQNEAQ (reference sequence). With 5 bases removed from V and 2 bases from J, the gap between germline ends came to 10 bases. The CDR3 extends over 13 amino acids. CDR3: CASSPRATYEQYF. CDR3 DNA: TGTGCCAGCAGCCCGAGAGCTACCTACGAGCAGTACTTC.

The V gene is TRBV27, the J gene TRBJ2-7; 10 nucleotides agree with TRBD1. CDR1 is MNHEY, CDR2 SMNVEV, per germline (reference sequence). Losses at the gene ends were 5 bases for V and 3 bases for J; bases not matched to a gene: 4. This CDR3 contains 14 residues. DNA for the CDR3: TGTGCCAGCAGTCGGACAGGGGGACTCTACGAGCAGTACTTC. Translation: CASSRTGGLYEQYF.

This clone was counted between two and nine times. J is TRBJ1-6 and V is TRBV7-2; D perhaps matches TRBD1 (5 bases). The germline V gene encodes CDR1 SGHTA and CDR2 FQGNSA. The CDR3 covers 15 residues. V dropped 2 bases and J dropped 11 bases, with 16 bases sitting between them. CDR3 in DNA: TGTGCCAGCAGCTTACCCGAGACAGCCAAGACACCCCTCCACTTT. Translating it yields CASSLPETAKTPLHF.

Written as DNA, the CDR3 is TGCGCCAGCAGCCGTAGCACAGATACGCAGTATTTT. Its translation is CASSRSTDTQYF. The chain is built from TRBV5-1 and TRBJ2-3; the D is unclear. This CDR3 contains 12 residues. V gave up 4 bases and J gave up 0 bases, with 3 bases separating them. The germline CDR1 and CDR2 sequences are SGHRS and YFSETQ.